The TCR beta chain described here comes from a study of beta chain features in type 1 diabetes. Study-level findings and limits: TCRB repertoires of naive, central memory and Treg cells appeared more similar among patients than among healthy donors. Type 1 diabetes patients had fewer VDJ junction insertions and more deletions.

As concerns this clone: What it binds is unknown.

CDR3 size: 14 residues. The germline CDR1 and CDR2 sequences are SGDLS and YYNGEE. The germline V and J ends were trimmed by 4 bases and 3 bases, with 11 bases remaining between them. Expressed TCRB transcripts were sequenced because the isolated RNA had all been reverse transcribed beforehand. TCRdb's copy holds only in-frame clones and misses some; the assay was immunoSEQ multiplex PCR. This sample has 900,000 or so clones, with roughly 16% found just once. The V and J genes are TRBV9 and TRBJ2-1, with a possible D match to TRBD1 (6 bases). Material for sequencing was naive CD4+ T cells from blood. This TCR came from a woman aged 18-29 years in good health. The CDR3 loop reads CASSIQGFYNEQFF. In DNA, the CDR3 is TGTGCCAGCAGCATACAGGGATTCTACAATGAGCAGTTCTTC.